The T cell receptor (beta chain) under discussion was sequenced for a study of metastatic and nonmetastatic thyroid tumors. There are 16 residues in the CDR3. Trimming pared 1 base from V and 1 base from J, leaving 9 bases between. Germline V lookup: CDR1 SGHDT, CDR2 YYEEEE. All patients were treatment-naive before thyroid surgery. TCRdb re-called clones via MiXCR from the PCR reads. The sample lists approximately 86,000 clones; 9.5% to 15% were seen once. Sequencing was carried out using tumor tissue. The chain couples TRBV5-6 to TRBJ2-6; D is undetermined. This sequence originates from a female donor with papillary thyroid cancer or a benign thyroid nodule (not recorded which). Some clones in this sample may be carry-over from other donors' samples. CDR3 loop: CASSLLGGSGANVLTF. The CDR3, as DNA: TGTGCCAGCAGCTTGCTGGGTGGATCTGGGGCCAACGTCCTGACTTTC.